This T cell receptor beta chain was retrieved from a study of vaccination and CD4 T cells after COVID-19. Across the study: Investigators took post-vaccine samples a median about 65 days after dose two, within a range of 14 to 241. Study-level results: For SARS-CoV-2-reactive clonotypes, the median went from approximately 21 to 38, a nonsignificant increase.

V was cut by 1 base and J by 3 bases, with 7 bases left in between. CDR1 is SGHRS and CDR2 is YFSETQ in the germline V gene. The CDR3 contains 14 residues. Treatment meaning: roughly 10-day PBMC culture with coronavirus spike peptide pools or control peptides (ViraFEST assay). Gathering of the CD4+ T cells, from the unexposed donor, took place before the COVID-19 pandemic (2011-2018). In the case of this clonotype: The target antigen is unknown.

The Oncomine TCR Beta short-read assay generated sequence data from the DNA of cultured CD4+ T cells. MiXCR, applied by TCRdb to the PCR reads, yields one record per CDR3 protein. The sample has under 6,500 distinct CDR3 sequences; 44% are singletons. The TCR originated in a human donor in good health. The sequenced material came from CD4+ T cells from blood, cultured in vitro. The rearrangement links TRBV5-1 to TRBJ1-4; the D is unclear. In nucleotides, the CDR3 is TGCGCCAGCAGCTTGTTAGTGTCTAATGAAAAACTGTTTTTT. It is translated as CASSLLVSNEKLFF.